The following is a T cell receptor (beta chain) sequence with its context. This clone has only one observation. The antigen this receptor binds is unknown. No qualities accompany the bases; no much larger clone lies one base away. The V and J ends are trimmed by 5 bases and 5 bases, leaving 12 bases between them. The CDR3 spans 13 residues, from the cysteine through the phenylalanine. Solely the CDR3 DNA is kept, with 39 bases framed from the first base. CDR1 and CDR2 are read off the germline V gene as SGHVS and FNYEAQ. The sample's treatment or condition label, in plain terms: around 19 received Ad26.COV2.S at low or high dose, single or two shots; about 5 received placebo; per-sample allocation not given. For vaccine and placebo recipients, repertoires were sequenced using samples collected on day 63 after the first injection. Between 29 July and 7 August 2020, Cohort 1b enrolled some 25 adults aged 18-55 years at one site in Boston, USA. Ad26.COV2.S consisted of a replication-incompetent adenovirus type 26 vector by which a prefusion-stabilized SARS-CoV-2 spike protein from the original Wuhan strain was expressed.

These data are taken from a study of Ad26.COV2.S vaccination and SARS-CoV-2 variants (dated by TCRdb to the early 2020s). About the full investigation: Vaccine-arm donors were drawn from COV1001, a multicentre, randomized, double-blind, placebo-controlled phase I-IIa trial of Ad26.COV2.S in healthy adults. Ad26.COV2.S was administered intramuscularly at a dose of 5x10^10 or 1x10^11 viral particles, either as one shot or as two shots given 56 days apart. TCRbeta repertoire sequencing was used to assess the specificity and breadth of SARS-CoV-2-reactive T cell receptors after Ad26.COV2.S vaccination. The TCR-sequenced set comprised approximately 32 samples: some 19 Ad26.COV2.S vaccine recipients, 5 placebo recipients and 8 SARS-CoV-2 convalescent individuals. Participants in the trial were split at random into five groups of five each, receiving low-dose or high-dose Ad26.COV2.S once or twice, or else placebo on both occasions. Investigators remained blinded to trial group allocation during experiments and outcome assessment.

On the study overall, not on this receptor specifically: Ad26.COV2.S recipients had higher spike-specific TCR breadth than placebo recipients (P = 0.0014). Vaccine and placebo recipients had similar non-spike TCR breadth, a finding consistent with the vaccine containing only spike. After vaccination, substantial breadth of spike-specific CD8+ and CD4+ T cell responses was reported. Comparing responses between vaccine doses or regimens was not something the study was powered to do. According to the authors, total T cell responses may have been underestimated by the TCR breadth and depth analyses.

The immunoSEQ Assay was used to sequence TCRbeta CDR3 regions. After extraction, genomic DNA underwent amplification by bias-controlled multiplex PCR, followed by high-throughput sequencing. The study's own analysis went as follows. To quantify the absolute abundance of each unique TCRbeta CDR3 region, sequences were collapsed and filtered. Usable DNA was measured by amplifying reference genes present in all nucleated cells, and TCRbeta template counts were normalized to that usable DNA to estimate T cell fraction. Repertoire TCRs were annotated as SARS-CoV-2-specific when V gene, CDR3 amino acid sequence and J gene were exactly matched to a known reactive TCR set. The reference SARS-CoV-2 TCR set was obtained from MIRA and was filtered for enrichment in COVID-19-positive ImmuneCODE repertoires, whereby public or cross-reactive TCRs were removed. Based on the MIRA antigens, annotated TCRs were further analysed at the level of specific ORF or position within ORF. Depth was the summed frequency of annotated unique rearrangements, while breadth was defined as annotated unique rearrangements over total unique productive rearrangements. TCR breadth was compared between groups using two-sided Wilcoxon rank-sum tests. Held by TCRdb, this immuneACCESS table contains in-frame sequences only and omits some clones. Under half of the omission traces to an unresolved V gene where checked; the cause of the rest is unknown. D and trimming were read from the DNA, whereas the V and J calls and clone size are those reported in that table. This sample has fewer than 400,000 clones in its table, and around nine tenths of those were observed once. The ten most abundant clones make up 3% to 3.5% of the sample.

This receptor was obtained from a person between 18 and 65 years old who received the Ad26.COV2.S COVID-19 vaccine or a placebo. The rearrangement joined TRBV7-6 to TRBJ2-5; a weak D assignment points to TRBD1 (6 bases agree). Sequenced here: peripheral blood, sampled in a trial of Ad26.COV2.S vaccine versus placebo. The nucleotide sequence reads TGTGCCAGCAGCCGGGGACAAAGGGAGACCCAGTACTTC. The resulting protein is CASSRGQRETQYF.